These 12 T cell receptor beta chains originate from one sample sequenced in a study of graft-versus-host responses after intestinal transplantation. Profiled with immunoSEQ multiplex PCR; TCRdb holds only in-frame clones, not every one. The sample shows more than 20,000 clones, approximately 85% of them seen only once. The material was PBMCs, obtained around 460 days after intestinal transplant. The receptors were sampled from a human patient who received an intestinal transplant, so some T cells may come from the graft donor.

This chain uses TRBV30 with TRBJ1-4; D is perhaps TRBD1 (6 bases). V was shortened by 4 bases and J by 4 bases, with 16 bases between the two germline ends. The CDR3 spans 15 residues. CDR1 and CDR2 (germline): GTSNPN, SVGIG (reference sequence). The CDR3 DNA is TGTGCCTGGACCTCCTTCGACAGGAATAATGAAAAACTGTTTTTT. Translation: CAWTSFDRNNEKLFF.

The rearrangement links TRBV9 to TRBJ2-1; D tentatively reads TRBD1 or TRBD2 (7 bases each). Germline CDR1 SGDLS, CDR2 YYNGEE. The CDR3 has 16 residues. The ends were cut back, 0 bases at V and 5 bases at J, with 15 bases in the middle. CDR3 in amino acids: CASSVGAGGANNEQFF. CDR3 nucleotide sequence: TGTGCCAGCAGCGTAGGTGCAGGGGGGGCTAACAATGAGCAGTTCTTC.

V and J are TRBV6-6 and TRBJ2-3; TRBD1 aligns across 9 bases. This CDR3 has 14 amino acids. The junction had 5 bases not matched to a gene; V was cut back by 6 bases and J by 4 bases. CDR1 and CDR2 (germline): MNHNY, SVGAGI (reference sequence). CDR3 region: CASRWGQGADTQYF. CDR3 nucleotide sequence: TGTGCCAGCAGGTGGGGACAGGGAGCAGATACGCAGTATTTT.

This clone was seen only a few times. The V and J genes are TRBV27 and TRBJ2-7, with TRBD1 identical over 9 bases. Germline CDR1 reads MNHEY; CDR2 reads SMNVEV (reference sequence). Unmatched junction bases numbered 7, after V lost 1 base and J lost 6 bases. The CDR3 runs to 15 residues. In nucleotides, the CDR3 is TGTGCCAGCAGTTTATGGATGGGACAGGGTGCCGAGCAGTACTTC. It codes for CASSLWMGQGAEQYF.

The rearrangement joins TRBV5-4 to TRBJ1-2; 7 bases align to TRBD1. Germline assignment: CDR1 SGHNT and CDR2 YYREEE (reference sequence). V was pared by 2 bases and J by 8 bases, with 6 bases of the junction left unmatched. The CDR3 totals 13 residues. DNA of the CDR3: TGTGCCAGCAGCTTAGACAGGGCTGAGGGCTACACCTTC. Protein: CASSLDRAEGYTF.

The V call is TRBV2, the J call TRBJ2-7; D is unresolved. Germline lookup yields CDR1 SNHLY and CDR2 FYNNEI. The CDR3 is 12 amino acids. The V gene lost 6 bases and the J gene lost 2 bases, with 8 bases spanning the gap. This CDR3 reads CASRKNPYEQYF. As DNA, the CDR3 is TGTGCCAGCAGAAAAAATCCCTACGAGCAGTACTTC.

This clone came up once. The rearrangement joins TRBV14 to TRBJ1-2; 9 nucleotides agree with TRBD1. This CDR3 has 14 amino acids. V lost 4 bases, J lost 5 bases, and 5 bases stayed unmatched. Germline CDR1 and CDR2: SGHDN and FVKESK. Written as DNA, the CDR3 is TGTGCCAGCAGCCCAACCGGGACAGGGTATGGCTACACCTTC. This sequence encodes CASSPTGTGYGYTF.

The CDR3 DNA sequence: TGCGCCAGCAGCTTGGGGCAACACTCTGGGGCCAACGTCCTGACTTTC. Translation gives CASSLGQHSGANVLTF. The chain combines TRBV5-1 with TRBJ2-6; D unclear. The germline V gene has CDR1 SGHRS and CDR2 YFSETQ. The CDR3 runs 16 residues. With 0 bases removed from V and 0 bases from J, the gap between germline ends came to 7 bases. Variable domain in full (rest from reference TRBV5-1 and TRBJ2-6): KAGVTQTPRYLIKTRGQQVTLSCSPISGHRSVSWYQQTPGQGLQFLFEYFSETQRNKGNFPGRFSGRQFSNSRSEMNVSTLELGDSALYLCASSLGQHSGANVLTFGAGSRLTVL.

The chain is built from TRBV6-5 and TRBJ2-4, with a weak D call TRBD1 (6 bases). This CDR3 region has 15 residues. V lost 6 bases and J 0 bases, leaving 12 bases between the germline ends. CDR1 and CDR2 from the germline V gene are MNHEY and SVGAGI. CDR3 nucleotide sequence: TGTGCCAGCAGCTTCCTAGGGGGAGCCAAAAACATTCAGTACTTC. Protein product: CASSFLGGAKNIQYF.

The chain carries TRBV7-9 and TRBJ2-2; the D is unclear. Per germline, CDR1 SEHNR and CDR2 FQNEAQ (reference sequence). This CDR3 comprises 11 residues. V lost 2 bases, J lost 8 bases, and 3 bases lay in between. The CDR3 region is CASSLQGELFF. The CDR3 nucleotides read TGTGCCAGCAGCTTACAGGGGGAGCTGTTTTTT.

The rearrangement links TRBV5-6 to TRBJ2-5, with no clear D. This CDR3 region has 11 residues. V was shortened by 3 bases and J by 4 bases, with 4 bases between the two germline ends. Germline V gene lookup returns CDR1 SGHDT and CDR2 YYEEEE. The CDR3 loop reads CASSYIETQYF. The DNA of the CDR3 is TGTGCCAGCAGCTATATAGAGACCCAGTACTTC. The whole variable domain, filled in from reference TRBV5-6 and TRBJ2-5, reads DAGVTQSPTHLIKTRGQQVTLRCSPKSGHDTVSWYQQALGQGPQFIFQYYEEEERQRGNFPDRFSGHQFPNYSSELNVNALLLGDSALYLCASSYIETQYFGPGTRLLVL.

This chain uses TRBV28 with TRBJ2-7; D is unclear. V was clipped by 10 bases and J by 4 bases, with 11 bases between them. Germline-derived CDR1 and CDR2 are MDHEN and SYDVKM. The CDR3 sequence is 11 residues long. Written as DNA, the CDR3 is TGTGCCACCTCCCCTGGGTACGAGCAGTACTTC. As protein: CATSPGYEQYF.